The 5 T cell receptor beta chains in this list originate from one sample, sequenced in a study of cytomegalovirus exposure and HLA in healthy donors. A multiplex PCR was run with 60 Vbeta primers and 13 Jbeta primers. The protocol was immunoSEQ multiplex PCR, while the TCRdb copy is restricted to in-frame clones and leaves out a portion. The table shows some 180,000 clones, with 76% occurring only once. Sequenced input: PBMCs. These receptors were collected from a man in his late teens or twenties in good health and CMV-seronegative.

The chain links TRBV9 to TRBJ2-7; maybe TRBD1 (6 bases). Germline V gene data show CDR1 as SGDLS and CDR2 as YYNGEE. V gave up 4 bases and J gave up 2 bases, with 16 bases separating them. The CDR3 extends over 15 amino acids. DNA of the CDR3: TGTGCCAGCAGCATAGACCAGGGGTCTGCCTACGAGCAGTACTTC. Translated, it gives CASSIDQGSAYEQYF.

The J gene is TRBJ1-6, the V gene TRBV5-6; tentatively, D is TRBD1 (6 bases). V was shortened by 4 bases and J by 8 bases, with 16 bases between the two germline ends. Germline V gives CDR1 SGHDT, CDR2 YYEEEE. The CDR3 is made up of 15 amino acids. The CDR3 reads CASSPRGTRDSPLHF. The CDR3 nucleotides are TGTGCCAGCAGCCCGAGGGGGACACGCGATTCACCCCTCCACTTT.

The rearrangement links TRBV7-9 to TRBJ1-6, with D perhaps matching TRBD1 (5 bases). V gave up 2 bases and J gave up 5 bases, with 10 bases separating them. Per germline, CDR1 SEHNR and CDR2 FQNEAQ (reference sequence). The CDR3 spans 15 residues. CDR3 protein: CASSLLGADNSPLHF. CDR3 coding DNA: TGTGCCAGCAGCTTACTAGGGGCGGATAATTCACCCCTCCACTTT. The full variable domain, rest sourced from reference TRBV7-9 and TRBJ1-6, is DTGVSQNPRHKITKRGQNVTFRCDPISEHNRLYWYRQTLGQGPEFLTYFQNEAQLEKSRLLSDRFSAERPKGSFSTLEIQRTEQGDSAMYLCASSLLGADNSPLHFGNGTRLTVT.

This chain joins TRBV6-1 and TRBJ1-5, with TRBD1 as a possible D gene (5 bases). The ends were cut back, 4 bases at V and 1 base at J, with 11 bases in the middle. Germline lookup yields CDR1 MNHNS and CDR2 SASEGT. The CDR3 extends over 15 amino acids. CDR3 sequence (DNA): TGTGCCAGCAGTGGGGGGGGTTTGAGCAATCAGCCCCAGCATTTT. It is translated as CASSGGGLSNQPQHF.

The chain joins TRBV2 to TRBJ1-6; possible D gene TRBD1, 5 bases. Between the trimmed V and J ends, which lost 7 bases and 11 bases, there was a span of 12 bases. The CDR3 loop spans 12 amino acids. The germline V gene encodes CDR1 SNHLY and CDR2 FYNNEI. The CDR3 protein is CASIRGLPPLHF. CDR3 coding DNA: TGTGCCAGCATTCGGGGGTTGCCACCCCTCCACTTT.